This passage covers 4 T cell receptor beta chains from one sample sequenced in a study of blood T cell repertoires in COVID-19. Only in-frame clones appear in the TCRdb table, and some are missing; sequencing was by immunoSEQ multiplex PCR. Among about 120,000 clones listed, around four fifths were seen once. Sequenced input: peripheral blood. The source of these receptors is a human donor in a cohort sampled during active COVID-19.

V and J are TRBV4-1 and TRBJ2-7; 11 positions agree with TRBD2. CDR3 length: 16 residues. From germline, CDR1 is MGHRA and CDR2 YSYEKL. V was clipped by 3 bases and J by 4 bases; unmatched bases: 8. DNA of the CDR3: TGCGCCAGCAGCCAGGGAAGGGCTAGCGGGGGGTACGAGCAGTACTTC. Protein sequence: CASSQGRASGGYEQYF.

V gene TRBV5-4 combines with J gene TRBJ2-3; TRBD2 aligns across 8 bases. Germline V gene sequence: CDR1 SGHNT, CDR2 YYREEE (reference sequence). V lost 2 bases and J lost 4; bases outside the gene matches: 15. The CDR3 is 18 residues long. CDR3 protein: CASSFRFAGGGAADTQYF. The CDR3 DNA sequence: TGTGCCAGCAGCTTCCGGTTTGCGGGGGGCGGGGCAGCAGATACGCAGTATTTT.

This chain joins TRBV19 and TRBJ1-5; D remains unclear. V was pared by 4 bases and J by 9 bases, with 22 bases between. Germline V lookup: CDR1 LNHDA, CDR2 SQIVND (reference sequence). This CDR3 has 16 amino acids. CDR3 DNA: TGTGCCAGTAGTAAATACCGCGACCGGAGTCAATGGCCCCAGCATTTT. Protein product: CASSKYRDRSQWPQHF.

This clone was recorded many times. V is TRBV29-1 and J is TRBJ1-1; D not certain. The germline V and J ends were trimmed by 0 bases and 1 base, with 6 bases remaining between them. The CDR3 runs 13 residues. CDR1 is SQVTM and CDR2 is ANQGSEA in the germline V gene. The CDR3 spells CSVEDAGNTEAFF. The DNA of the CDR3 is TGCAGCGTTGAAGACGCAGGGAACACTGAAGCTTTCTTT.